This T cell receptor (beta chain) was sequenced for a study of T cell clonality in common variable immunodeficiency. General study points: Links between repertoire features and CVID complications were heterogeneity-limited. Reportedly, TCR beta sequences from common variable immunodeficiency showed fewer deletions and N-nucleotide insertions.

Of CVID subjects, 15 were female and approximately 30 male, mean age about 40. Both groups were predominantly of Caucasian heritage. CVID subjects were neither ill nor on immunomodulatory or immunosuppressive medication at sampling. TCRdb's table, derived via immunoSEQ multiplex PCR, lists solely in-frame clones and lacks some. This sample has roughly 42,000 clones, each found more than once. Germline loops: CDR1 LNHDA, CDR2 SQIVND (reference sequence). The CDR3 contains 12 residues. V gave up 3 bases and J gave up 9 bases, with 9 bases separating them. This clone was counted ten times or more. What it recognizes is unknown. The read finishes 3 residues shy of the CDR3 end, and the germline J gene is used to complete it.

The genes are TRBV19 and TRBJ1-5, with D maybe TRBD1 (5 bases). Sequences were obtained from peripheral blood mononuclear cells. This clonotype was sampled from a human donor with common variable immunodeficiency. CDR3 residues: CASSMGLRPQHF. The DNA read from the CDR3 is TGTGCCAGTAGTATGGGGCTTCGGCCC.